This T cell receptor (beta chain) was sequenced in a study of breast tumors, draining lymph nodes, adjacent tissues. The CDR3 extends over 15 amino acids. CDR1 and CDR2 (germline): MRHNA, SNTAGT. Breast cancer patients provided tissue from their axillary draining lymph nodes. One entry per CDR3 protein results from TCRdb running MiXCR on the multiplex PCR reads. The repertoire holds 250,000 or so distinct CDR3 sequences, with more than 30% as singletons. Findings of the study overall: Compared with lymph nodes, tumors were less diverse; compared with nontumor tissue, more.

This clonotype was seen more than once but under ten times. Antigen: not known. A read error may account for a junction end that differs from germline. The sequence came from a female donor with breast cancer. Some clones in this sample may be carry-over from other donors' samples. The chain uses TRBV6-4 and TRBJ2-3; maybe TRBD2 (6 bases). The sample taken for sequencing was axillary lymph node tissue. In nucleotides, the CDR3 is TGTGCCAGCAGTCACTCTTGGGGGGGCACAGATACGCAGTATTTT. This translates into CASSHSWGGTDTQYF.